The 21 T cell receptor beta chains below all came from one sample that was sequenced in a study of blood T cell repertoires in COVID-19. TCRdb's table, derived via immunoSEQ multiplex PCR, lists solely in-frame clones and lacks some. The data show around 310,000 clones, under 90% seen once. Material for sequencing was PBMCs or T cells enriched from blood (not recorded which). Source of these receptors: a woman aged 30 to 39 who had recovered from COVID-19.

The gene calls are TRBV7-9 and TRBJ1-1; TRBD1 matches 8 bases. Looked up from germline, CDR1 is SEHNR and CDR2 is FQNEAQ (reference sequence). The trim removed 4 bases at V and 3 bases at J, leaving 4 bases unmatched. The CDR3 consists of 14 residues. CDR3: CASSSGQGYTEAFF. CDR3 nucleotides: TGTGCCAGCAGCTCAGGACAGGGTTACACTGAAGCTTTCTTT. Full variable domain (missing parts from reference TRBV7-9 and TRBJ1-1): DTGVSQNPRHKITKRGQNVTFRCDPISEHNRLYWYRQTLGQGPEFLTYFQNEAQLEKSRLLSDRFSAERPKGSFSTLEIQRTEQGDSAMYLCASSSGQGYTEAFFGQGTRLTVV.

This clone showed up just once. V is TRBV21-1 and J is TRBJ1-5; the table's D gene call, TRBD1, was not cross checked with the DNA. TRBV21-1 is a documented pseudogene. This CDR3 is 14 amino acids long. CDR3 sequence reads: CASPEAREHQPQHF. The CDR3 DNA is TGTGCCAGCCCCGAGGCCAGGGAACATCAGCCCCAGCATTTT.

The CDR3 loop reads CASSVRRISNQPQHF. The CDR3 coding sequence is TGTGCCAGCAGCGTCCGCAGGATTAGCAATCAGCCCCAGCATTTT. V and J are TRBV2 and TRBJ1-5; D not resolved. This CDR3 contains 15 residues. Per germline, CDR1 SNHLY and CDR2 FYNNEI. The V gene lost 6 bases and the J gene lost 0 bases, with 12 bases spanning the gap.

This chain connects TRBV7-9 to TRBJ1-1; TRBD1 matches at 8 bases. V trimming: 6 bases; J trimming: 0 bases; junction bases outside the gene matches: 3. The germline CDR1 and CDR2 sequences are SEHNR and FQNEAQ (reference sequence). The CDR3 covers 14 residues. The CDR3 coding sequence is TGTGCCAGCAGAGAACAGGGGGTGAACACTGAAGCTTTCTTT. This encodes CASREQGVNTEAFF.

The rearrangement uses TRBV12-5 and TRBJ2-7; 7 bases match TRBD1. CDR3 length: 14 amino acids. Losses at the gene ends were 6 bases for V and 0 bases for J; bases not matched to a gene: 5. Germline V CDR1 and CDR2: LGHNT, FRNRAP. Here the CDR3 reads CASGDRDSSYEQYF. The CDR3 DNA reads TGTGCTAGTGGCGATCGGGACAGCTCCTACGAGCAGTACTTC.

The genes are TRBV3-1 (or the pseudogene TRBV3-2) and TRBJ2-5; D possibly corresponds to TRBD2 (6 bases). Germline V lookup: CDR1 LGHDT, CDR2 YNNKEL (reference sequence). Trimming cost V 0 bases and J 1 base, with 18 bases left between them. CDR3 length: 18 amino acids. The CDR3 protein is CASSQDTSLAGTQETQYF. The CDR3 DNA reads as TGTGCCAGCAGCCAAGATACCTCGCTGGCGGGGACCCAAGAGACCCAGTACTTC.

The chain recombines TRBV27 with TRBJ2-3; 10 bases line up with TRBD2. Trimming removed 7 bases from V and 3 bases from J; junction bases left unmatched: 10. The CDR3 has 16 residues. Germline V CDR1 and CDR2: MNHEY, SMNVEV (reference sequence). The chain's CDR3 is CASNQRPSGSTDTQYF. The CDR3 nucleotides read TGTGCCAGCAATCAAAGGCCTAGCGGGAGTACAGATACGCAGTATTTT.

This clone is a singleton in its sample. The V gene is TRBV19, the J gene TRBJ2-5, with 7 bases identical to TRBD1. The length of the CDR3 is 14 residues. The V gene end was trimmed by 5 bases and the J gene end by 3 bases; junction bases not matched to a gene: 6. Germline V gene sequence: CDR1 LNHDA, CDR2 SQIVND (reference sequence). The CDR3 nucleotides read TGTGCCAGTAGTCTAATCGACAGGGAAGAGACCCAGTACTTC. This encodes CASSLIDREETQYF.

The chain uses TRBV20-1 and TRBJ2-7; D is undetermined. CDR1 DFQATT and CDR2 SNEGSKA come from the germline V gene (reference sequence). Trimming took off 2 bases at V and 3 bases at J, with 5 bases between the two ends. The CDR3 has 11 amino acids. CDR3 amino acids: CSARPYYEQYF. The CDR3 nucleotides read TGCAGTGCTAGACCCTACTACGAGCAGTACTTC.

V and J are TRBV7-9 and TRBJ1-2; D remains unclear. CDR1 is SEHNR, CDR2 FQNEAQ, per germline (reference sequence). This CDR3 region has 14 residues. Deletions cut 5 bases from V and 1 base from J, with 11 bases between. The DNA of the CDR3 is TGTGCCAGCAGCCAAATCGTCGGTAACTATGGCTACACCTTC. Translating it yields CASSQIVGNYGYTF.

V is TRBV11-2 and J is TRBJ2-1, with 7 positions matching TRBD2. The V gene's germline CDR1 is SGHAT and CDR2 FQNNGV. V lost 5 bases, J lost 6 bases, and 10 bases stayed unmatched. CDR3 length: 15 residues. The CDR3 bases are TGTGCCAGCAGCCCAACCGGGACTAAACCCAATGAGCAGTTCTTC. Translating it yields CASSPTGTKPNEQFF.

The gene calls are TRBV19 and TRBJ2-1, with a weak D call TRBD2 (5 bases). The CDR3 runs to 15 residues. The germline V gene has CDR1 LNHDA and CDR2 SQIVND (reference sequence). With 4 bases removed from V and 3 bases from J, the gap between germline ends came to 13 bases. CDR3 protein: CASSTKAEHYNEQFF. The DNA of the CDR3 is TGTGCCAGTAGTACAAAAGCGGAGCACTACAATGAGCAGTTCTTC. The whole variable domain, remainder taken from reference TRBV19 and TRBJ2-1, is DGGITQSPKYLFRKEGQNVTLSCEQNLNHDAMYWYRQDPGQGLRLIYYSQIVNDFQKGDIAEGYSVSREKKESFPLTVTSAQKNPTAFYLCASSTKAEHYNEQFFGPGTRLTVL.

CDR3 sequence (DNA): TGTGCCAGCAGTTGGACTAGCGGGTACCAAGAGACCCAGTACTTC. Protein: CASSWTSGYQETQYF. V and J are TRBV6-2 or TRBV6-3 and TRBJ2-5, with TRBD2 identical over 11 bases. Germline V CDR1 and CDR2: MNHEY, SVGEGT. After removal of 4 bases from V and 0 bases from J, the junction contained 1 base not matched to a gene. This CDR3 comprises 15 residues.

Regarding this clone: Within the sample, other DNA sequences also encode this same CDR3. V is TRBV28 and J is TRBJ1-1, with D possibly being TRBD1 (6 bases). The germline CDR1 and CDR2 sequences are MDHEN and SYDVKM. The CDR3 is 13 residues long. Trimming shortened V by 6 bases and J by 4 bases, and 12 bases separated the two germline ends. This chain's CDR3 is CASSLRGGTEAFF. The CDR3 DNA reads TGTGCCAGCAGCCTCAGGGGTGGCACTGAAGCTTTCTTT.

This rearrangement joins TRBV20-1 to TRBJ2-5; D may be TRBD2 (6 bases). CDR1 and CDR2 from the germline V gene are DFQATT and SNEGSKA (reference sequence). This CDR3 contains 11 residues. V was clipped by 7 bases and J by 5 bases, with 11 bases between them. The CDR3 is CSVREEETQYF. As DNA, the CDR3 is TGCAGTGTTAGGGAGGAGGAGACCCAGTACTTC.

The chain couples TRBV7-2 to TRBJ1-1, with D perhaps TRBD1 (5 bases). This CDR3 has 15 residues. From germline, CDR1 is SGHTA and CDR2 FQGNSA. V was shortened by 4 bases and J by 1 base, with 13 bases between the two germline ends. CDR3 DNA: TGTGCCAGCAGCTCGCGACTAGACAGGAACACTGAAGCTTTCTTT. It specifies CASSSRLDRNTEAFF.

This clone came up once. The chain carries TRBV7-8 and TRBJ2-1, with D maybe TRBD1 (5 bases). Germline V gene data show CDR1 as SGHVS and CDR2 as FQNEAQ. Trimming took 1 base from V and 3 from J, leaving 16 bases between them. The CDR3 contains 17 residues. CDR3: CASSLDTMRDSYNEQFF. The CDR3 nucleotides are TGTGCCAGCAGCTTAGATACAATGAGAGACAGCTACAATGAGCAGTTCTTC.

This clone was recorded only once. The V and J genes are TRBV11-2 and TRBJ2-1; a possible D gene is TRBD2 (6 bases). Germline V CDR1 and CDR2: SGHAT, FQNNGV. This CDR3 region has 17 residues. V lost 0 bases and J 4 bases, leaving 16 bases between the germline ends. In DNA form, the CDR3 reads TGTGCCAGCAGCTTAGATTTGGCTAGCGCGTTTTACAATGAGCAGTTCTTC. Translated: CASSLDLASAFYNEQFF.

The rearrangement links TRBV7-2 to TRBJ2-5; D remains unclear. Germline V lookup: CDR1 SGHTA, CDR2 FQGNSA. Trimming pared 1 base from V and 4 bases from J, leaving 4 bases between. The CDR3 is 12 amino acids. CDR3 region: CASSLVRETQYF. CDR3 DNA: TGTGCCAGCAGCTTAGTCCGAGAGACCCAGTACTTC.

The CDR3 spells CASRSDSYEQYF. The CDR3 DNA reads TGTGCCAGCAGATCAGACTCCTACGAGCAGTACTTC. V and J are TRBV2 and TRBJ2-7; no reliable D call. There are 12 residues in the CDR3. Germline V gives CDR1 SNHLY, CDR2 FYNNEI. V was clipped by 6 bases and J by 0 bases, with 6 bases between them.

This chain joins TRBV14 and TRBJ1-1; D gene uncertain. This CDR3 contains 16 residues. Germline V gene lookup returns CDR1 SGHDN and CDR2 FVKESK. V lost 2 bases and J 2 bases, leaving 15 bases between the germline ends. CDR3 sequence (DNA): TGTGCCAGCAGCCAAATCGGAGTGACGGTCAACACTGAAGCTTTCTTT. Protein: CASSQIGVTVNTEAFF.